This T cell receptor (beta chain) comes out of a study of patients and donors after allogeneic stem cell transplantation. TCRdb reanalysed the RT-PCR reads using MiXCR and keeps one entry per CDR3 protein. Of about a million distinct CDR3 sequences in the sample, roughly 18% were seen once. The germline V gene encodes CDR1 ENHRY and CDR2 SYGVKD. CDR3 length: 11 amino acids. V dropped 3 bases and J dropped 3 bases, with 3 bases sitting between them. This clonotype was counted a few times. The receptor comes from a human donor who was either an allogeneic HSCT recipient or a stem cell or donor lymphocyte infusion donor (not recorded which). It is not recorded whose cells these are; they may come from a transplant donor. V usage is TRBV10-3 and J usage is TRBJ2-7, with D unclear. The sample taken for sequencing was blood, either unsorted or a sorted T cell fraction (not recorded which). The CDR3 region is CAISDHYEQYF. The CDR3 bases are TGTGCCATCAGTGATCACTACGAGCAGTACTTC.